The clone carrying this T cell receptor (beta chain) was detected only once. The antigen remains undetermined. PCR or immunohistochemistry showed mismatch repair deficiency in every enrolled patient. Profiled with immunoSEQ multiplex PCR; TCRdb holds only in-frame clones, not every one. The sample includes around 68,000 clones, around 73% of them seen just once. The entry originates in a study of PD-1 blockade in mismatch repair-deficient tumors. Study conclusions and caveats: Tumor-resident clones, often undetectable pretreatment in blood, expanded then contracted after pembrolizumab.

The junction had 3 bases not matched to a gene; V was cut back by 8 bases and J by 9 bases. The germline CDR1 and CDR2 sequences are SEHNR and FQNEAQ (reference sequence). CDR3 length equals 11 residues. This TCR was sampled from an adult with mismatch repair-deficient cancer. The J gene is TRBJ2-1, the V gene TRBV7-9; 8 bases are shared with TRBD2. The sequences come from peripheral blood, collected 2 weeks after starting pembrolizumab. The CDR3 sequence: CASEAGGEQFF. CDR3 nucleotide sequence: TGTGCCAGCGAGGCGGGGGGTGAGCAGTTCTTC. The full variable domain, its missing parts supplied by reference TRBV7-9 and TRBJ2-1, is DTGVSQNPRHKITKRGQNVTFRCDPISEHNRLYWYRQTLGQGPEFLTYFQNEAQLEKSRLLSDRFSAERPKGSFSTLEIQRTEQGDSAMYLCASEAGGEQFFGPGTRLTVL.